The rows below give T cell receptor beta chains drawn from one sample of a study of T cell responses to AZD1222 COVID-19 vaccine. Repertoires were generated with immunoSEQ multiplex PCR, while TCRdb's copy carries only in-frame clones and drops some. The sample carries approximately 75,000 clones, 80% to 90% recorded once. Material: peripheral blood, obtained 28 days after the second AZD1222 dose. The receptors originated from an adult who received the AZD1222 COVID-19 vaccine. Each CDR3 is given with its conserved first and last residue.

J gene: TRBJ1-4; V gene: TRBV27; CDR3 protein: CASSNRAANEKLFF
J gene: TRBJ1-3; V gene: TRBV5-1; CDR3 protein: CASSMRTTGFSGNTIYF
J gene: TRBJ2-1; V gene: TRBV6-1; CDR3 protein: CASSDWGATSYNEQFF
J gene: TRBJ1-2; V gene: TRBV4-1; CDR3 protein: CASSPGVRDYGYTF
J gene: TRBJ1-3; V gene: TRBV5-6; CDR3 protein: CASSLRDSGNTIYF
J gene: TRBJ1-1; V gene: TRBV6-1; CDR3 protein: CASSEGKNTEAFF
J gene: TRBJ2-3; V gene: TRBV27; CDR3 protein: CASVDLRAPTDTQYF
J gene: TRBJ1-4; V gene: TRBV7-6; CDR3 protein: CASSLATGLGEKLFF
J gene: TRBJ1-2; V gene: TRBV19; CDR3 protein: CASSIGAGVSGYTF
J gene: TRBJ1-1; V gene: TRBV5-1; CDR3 protein: CASSLSGEAEAFF
J gene: TRBJ1-2; V gene: TRBV21-1; CDR3 protein: CASSSRGAVGLPSTTPYGYTF
J gene: TRBJ1-2; V gene: TRBV12-3/TRBV12-4; CDR3 protein: CASSTGQAYGYTF
J gene: TRBJ2-7; V gene: TRBV27; CDR3 protein: CASSFGSEQYF
J gene: TRBJ1-2; V gene: TRBV5-5; CDR3 protein: CASSLEGQGPYGYTF
J gene: TRBJ1-6; V gene: TRBV6-5; CDR3 protein: CASSLPHSPLHF
J gene: TRBJ1-1; V gene: TRBV4-2; CDR3 protein: CASSQVSMNTEAFF
J gene: TRBJ1-3; V gene: TRBV5-6; CDR3 protein: CASSWRTSGNTIYF
J gene: TRBJ1-1; V gene: TRBV5-1; CDR3 protein: CASSLVGVNTEAFF
J gene: TRBJ1-2; V gene: TRBV11-2; CDR3 protein: CASSLDLGDGYTF
J gene: TRBJ1-2; V gene: TRBV4-1; CDR3 protein: CASSQDPTAGYTF
J gene: TRBJ1-2; V gene: TRBV4-3; CDR3 protein: CASSQEQGKSYGYTF
J gene: TRBJ2-2; V gene: TRBV7-3; CDR3 protein: CASSLGDRNTGELFF
J gene: TRBJ2-6; V gene: TRBV6-4; CDR3 protein: CASSAGGSSGANVLTF
J gene: TRBJ1-1; V gene: TRBV7-8; CDR3 protein: CASSLDHSLEAFF
J gene: TRBJ2-1; V gene: TRBV3-1/TRBV3-2; CDR3 protein: CASSQQGAYNEQFF
J gene: TRBJ1-3; V gene: TRBV5-1; CDR3 protein: CASSLEGGNTIYF
J gene: TRBJ2-1; V gene: TRBV30; CDR3 protein: CAWSTGGYNEQFF
J gene: TRBJ1-1; V gene: TRBV4-3; CDR3 protein: CASSPLLNTEAFF
J gene: TRBJ1-2; V gene: TRBV28; CDR3 protein: CASSFPPRGGYGYTF
J gene: TRBJ2-3; V gene: TRBV28; CDR3 protein: CASTAWGQPTDTQYF
J gene: TRBJ1-1; V gene: TRBV10-3; CDR3 protein: CAISLDRSVVTEAFF
J gene: TRBJ2-1; V gene: TRBV28; CDR3 protein: CASSFRTREQFF
J gene: TRBJ2-5; V gene: TRBV3-1/TRBV3-2; CDR3 protein: CASSQGLSGGAGETQYF
J gene: TRBJ2-4; V gene: TRBV9; CDR3 protein: CASSKQAGGKNIQYF
J gene: TRBJ1-3; V gene: TRBV5-8; CDR3 protein: CASSDSSGNTIYF
J gene: TRBJ1-2; V gene: TRBV6-5; CDR3 protein: CASSRDRNYGYTF
J gene: TRBJ2-1; V gene: TRBV18; CDR3 protein: CASSPRTGTNEQFF
J gene: TRBJ2-1; V gene: TRBV5-1; CDR3 protein: CASSSAGGYNEQFF
J gene: TRBJ1-1; V gene: TRBV10-3; CDR3 protein: CAISPTGGGTEAFF
J gene: TRBJ2-6; V gene: TRBV30; CDR3 protein: CAWGLDFSGANVLTF
J gene: TRBJ1-4; V gene: TRBV6-5; CDR3 protein: CASTKGWTGNEKLFF
J gene: TRBJ2-7; V gene: TRBV5-8; CDR3 protein: CASSTRPAGNEQYF
J gene: TRBJ2-7; V gene: TRBV10-1; CDR3 protein: CARLRDVF
J gene: TRBJ2-2; V gene: TRBV3-1/TRBV3-2; CDR3 protein: CASSPTSGSGELFF
J gene: TRBJ1-4; V gene: TRBV7-7; CDR3 protein: CASSSGFNEKLFF
J gene: TRBJ2-7; V gene: TRBV9; CDR3 protein: CASSVATGVSYEQYF
J gene: TRBJ1-1; V gene: TRBV7-2; CDR3 protein: CASSFQTANTEAFF
J gene: TRBJ1-1; V gene: TRBV3-1/TRBV3-2; CDR3 protein: CASSQGDLNTEAFF
J gene: TRBJ2-5; V gene: TRBV7-2; CDR3 protein: CASRRFGGAVETQYF
J gene: TRBJ2-3; V gene: TRBV3-1/TRBV3-2; CDR3 protein: CASLGGGTDTQYF
J gene: TRBJ2-6; V gene: TRBV27; CDR3 protein: CASRNSWGSGANVLTF
J gene: TRBJ1-5; V gene: TRBV7-8; CDR3 protein: CASSQDRVVWNQPQHF
J gene: TRBJ1-4; V gene: TRBV2; CDR3 protein: CASSGGNYEKLFF
J gene: TRBJ1-2; V gene: TRBV18; CDR3 protein: CASSPLREANYGYTF
J gene: TRBJ1-3; V gene: TRBV9; CDR3 protein: CASSAGEGNTIYF